The rows below give T cell receptor beta chains drawn from one sample of a study of radiotherapy plus CTLA-4 blockade in lung cancer. The data were produced by immunoSEQ multiplex PCR, yet TCRdb's version contains in-frame clones alone and is incomplete. Here the sample spans about 73,000 clones, roughly 87% being singletons. The sequenced sample was peripheral blood, obtained from a patient treated with radiotherapy plus ipilimumab. These receptors were obtained from a human donor with non-small cell lung cancer that progressed on radiotherapy plus ipilimumab. CDR3s include the opening cysteine and the closing phenylalanine or tryptophan. The D gene is left open where the match is weak. Rows give clone size only sometimes, using once, few, many, or a class for an expanded clone.

TRBD1	TRBV7-9	NA	TRBJ2-2	CASSQDRGRITGELFF	TGTGCCAGCAGCCAAGACAGGGGGCGAATCACCGGGGAGCTGTTTTTT
TRBD1	TRBV4-1	NA	TRBJ2-7	CASSRGPPTGTGGKEYEQYF	TGCGCCAGCAGCCGAGGTCCCCCTACGGGGACAGGGGGCAAAGAATACGAGCAGTACTTC
TRBD2	TRBV5-1	NA	TRBJ2-5	CASSLLLAGDYQETQYF	TGCGCCAGCAGCTTGCTCTTAGCGGGAGACTACCAAGAGACCCAGTACTTC
NA	TRBV5-1	NA	TRBJ2-1	CASSPDYTYNEQFF	TGCGCCAGCAGCCCGGACTATACCTACAATGAGCAGTTCTTC
NA	TRBV9	NA	TRBJ2-3	CASSVGGPSTDTQYF	TGTGCCAGCAGCGTAGGGGGGCCTAGCACAGATACGCAGTATTTT
NA	TRBV6-5	few	TRBJ2-7	CASGGYEQYF	TGTGCCAGCGGAGGGTACGAGCAGTACTTC
NA	TRBV15	NA	TRBJ1-2	CATSRKKKFGGYTF	TGTGCCACCAGCAGAAAGAAAAAGTTTGGTGGCTACACCTTC
TRBD1	TRBV18	NA	TRBJ1-4	CASSPPGTGNEKLFF	TGTGCCAGCTCACCACCGGGGACAGGGAACGAAAAACTGTTTTTT
TRBD2	TRBV12-5	NA	TRBJ2-1	CASRGLAGSGVYNEQFF	TGTGCTAGCCGCGGACTAGCGGGATCCGGGGTCTACAATGAGCAGTTCTTC
NA	TRBV5-1	NA	TRBJ2-3	CASSLDFTSTDTQYF	TGCGCCAGCAGCTTAGACTTTACTAGCACAGATACGCAGTATTTT
TRBD1	TRBV19	few	TRBJ2-1	CASSIPRDSQYNEQFF	TGTGCCAGTAGTATACCTAGGGACAGTCAATACAATGAGCAGTTCTTC
NA	TRBV5-6	once	TRBJ2-1	CASSSLASPQNEQFF	TGTGCCAGCAGCTCCCTAGCTTCACCCCAAAATGAGCAGTTCTTC
NA	TRBV11-2	NA	TRBJ2-2	CASSQDIVGELFF	TGTGCCAGCAGCCAAGACATTGTCGGGGAGCTGTTTTTT
TRBD1	TRBV5-1	NA	TRBJ1-4	CASSRTGYGEKLFF	TGCGCCAGCAGCAGGACAGGGTACGGAGAAAAACTGTTTTTT
TRBD2	TRBV5-1	NA	TRBJ2-1	CASSLGLAGVGEQFF	TGCGCCAGCAGCCTGGGACTAGCGGGAGTGGGTGAGCAGTTCTTC
TRBD2	TRBV5-1	NA	TRBJ2-7	CASSPGLAGSWGEQCF	TGCGCCAGCAGCCCGGGACTAGCGGGGTCGTGGGGGGAGCAGTGCTTC